The 30 T cell receptor beta chains listed next were all sequenced from one sample in a study of lymphopenia after photon versus proton radiotherapy (dated by TCRdb to between 2019 and 2020). Library construction relied on the immunoSEQ multiplex PCR assay. The source is immuneACCESS, and TCRdb retained only in-frame sequences with V and J called. Part of the clones is not carried over; for the studies checked, unresolved V genes explain less than half of this, and the remainder is unexplained. Here the sample has approximately 66,000 clones; about 90% occur a single time. Together, the top ten hold less than 2.5% of the sample. The sequences come from peripheral blood, collected from a patient treated with photon-based radiotherapy. The receptors were gathered from a man aged 35 to 55 with gastric cancer.

The DNA for the CDR3 is TGCGCCAGCAGCCAAGAAGCGGGGGCGTACGAGCAGTACTTC. Protein sequence: CASSQEAGAYEQYF. This chain uses TRBV4-1 with TRBJ2-7; 8 bases map to TRBD2. Germline CDR1 reads MGHRA; CDR2 reads YSYEKL. V gave up 0 bases and J gave up 4 bases; unmatched junction bases: 2. The length of the CDR3 is 14 residues.

The V gene is TRBV19, the J gene TRBJ1-2; weak D call: TRBD1 (5 bases). This CDR3 is built from 19 residues. From germline, CDR1 is LNHDA and CDR2 SQIVND (reference sequence). V gave up 2 bases and J gave up 5 bases, with 27 bases separating them. CDR3 loop: CASSIFTTDQDIYRYGYTF. The CDR3 DNA reads TGTGCCAGTAGTATATTCACGACAGACCAGGACATCTATCGGTATGGCTACACCTTC. The full variable domain, with the rest looked up from reference TRBV19 and TRBJ1-2, is DGGITQSPKYLFRKEGQNVTLSCEQNLNHDAMYWYRQDPGQGLRLIYYSQIVNDFQKGDIAEGYSVSREKKESFPLTVTSAQKNPTAFYLCASSIFTTDQDIYRYGYTFGSGTRLTVV.

V and J are TRBV29-1 and TRBJ1-2; weak D call: TRBD1 (5 bases). This CDR3 has 13 amino acids. Looked up from germline, CDR1 is SQVTM and CDR2 is ANQGSEA. The germline V and J ends were trimmed by 6 bases and 0 bases, with 11 bases remaining between them. CDR3: CSVGPGPNYGYTF. In DNA, the CDR3 is TGCAGCGTGGGACCTGGGCCTAACTATGGCTACACCTTC. The full variable domain, in which reference TRBV29-1 and TRBJ1-2 provide the parts outside the CDR3, is SAVISQKPSRDICQRGTSLTIQCQVDSQVTMMFWYRQQPGQSLTLIATANQGSEATYESGFVIDKFPISRPNLTFSTLTVSNMSPEDSSIYLCSVGPGPNYGYTFGSGTRLTVV.

The chain links TRBV23-1 to TRBJ2-7, with D hard to call. TRBV23-1 is an ORF, with its function uncertain. CDR3 length: 15 amino acids. V was trimmed by 3 bases and J by 0 bases, leaving 12 bases between them. CDR3 sequence reads: CASSHLGRTSYEQYF. Here the CDR3 DNA reads TGCGCCAGCAGTCATCTTGGACGGACCTCCTACGAGCAGTACTTC.

This clone has a single count. The chain joins TRBV4-3 to TRBJ1-2; no definite D call. This CDR3 comprises 15 residues. Trimming took 7 bases from V and 0 from J, leaving 15 bases between them. Germline V gene lookup returns CDR1 LGHNA and CDR2 YSLEER. CDR3: CASTPSSVPNYGYTF. CDR3 bases: TGCGCCAGCACCCCATCGAGCGTCCCTAACTATGGCTACACCTTC.

The CDR3 nucleotides are TGTGCCAGCAGTTCCGGGCCCCCAGCAGATACGCAGTATTTT. Translated, it gives CASSSGPPADTQYF. The gene calls are TRBV6-6 and TRBJ2-3; D remains ambiguous. V was trimmed by 4 bases and J by 4 bases, leaving 12 bases between them. CDR1 is MNHNY, CDR2 SVGAGI, per germline (reference sequence). The CDR3 totals 14 residues.

The V call is TRBV5-6, the J call TRBJ2-3; D not certain. The CDR3 runs 17 residues. CDR1 is SGHDT, CDR2 YYEEEE, per germline. V dropped 2 bases and J dropped 2 bases, with 18 bases sitting between them. CDR3 coding DNA: TGTGCCAGCAGCTTTCAAATGGGTTTTCGGGTCACAGATACGCAGTATTTT. Residues: CASSFQMGFRVTDTQYF.

The chain carries TRBV5-6 and TRBJ2-7; perhaps TRBD1 as D (6 bases). The length of the CDR3 is 14 residues. The germline CDR1 and CDR2 sequences are SGHDT and YYEEEE. V was clipped by 4 bases and J by 6 bases, with 17 bases between them. This CDR3 is CASSGTGSHGEQYF. The CDR3 coding sequence is TGTGCCAGCAGCGGAACAGGGTCACACGGCGAGCAGTACTTC.

The chain couples TRBV4-2 to TRBJ2-1; D ambiguous. Trimming removed 1 base from V and 6 bases from J, with 16 bases in between. The CDR3 consists of 16 residues. Germline V gene data show CDR1 as LGHNA and CDR2 as YNFKEQ. The CDR3 loop reads CASSQANVPGRNEQFF. As DNA, the CDR3 is TGTGCCAGCAGCCAAGCGAATGTCCCGGGCCGCAATGAGCAGTTCTTC.

The chain is built from TRBV14 and TRBJ2-1, with TRBD2 identical over 12 bases. CDR1 and CDR2 from the germline V gene are SGHDN and FVKESK. This CDR3 spans 16 amino acids. Unmatched junction bases numbered 13, after V lost 5 bases and J lost 11 bases. This CDR3 reads CASSTRWSSGGDQQFF. In DNA form, the CDR3 reads TGTGCCAGCAGCACTCGATGGTCTAGCGGGGGGGATCAGCAGTTCTTC. Complete variable domain (other parts from reference TRBV14 and TRBJ2-1): EAGVTQFPSHSVIEKGQTVTLRCDPISGHDNLYWYRRVMGKEIKFLLHFVKESKQDESGMPNNRFLAERTGGTYSTLKVQPAELEDSGVYFCASSTRWSSGGDQQFFGPGTRLTVL.

This chain links TRBV18 with TRBJ1-1; D is uncertain. The CDR3 runs 13 residues. V was pared by 1 base and J by 2 bases, with 5 bases between. The germline V gene has CDR1 KGHSH and CDR2 LQKENI. CDR3 in DNA: TGTGCCAGCTCACCACGGGTAAACACTGAAGCTTTCTTT. Translated, it gives CASSPRVNTEAFF. The whole variable domain, filled in from reference TRBV18 and TRBJ1-1, reads NAGVMQNPRHLVRRRGQEARLRCSPMKGHSHVYWYRQLPEEGLKFMVYLQKENIIDESGMPKERFSAEFPKEGPSILRIQQVVRGDSAAYFCASSPRVNTEAFFGQGTRLTVV.

V and J are TRBV19 and TRBJ2-2; 7 bases are a match to TRBD1. The germline V gene has CDR1 LNHDA and CDR2 SQIVND (reference sequence). The CDR3 loop spans 15 amino acids. Trimming cost V 7 bases and J 0 bases; bases outside gene matches: 5. The CDR3 loop is CASNPQGANTGELFF. In DNA form, the CDR3 reads TGTGCCAGTAACCCGCAGGGGGCGAACACCGGGGAGCTGTTTTTT.

The J gene is TRBJ2-1, the V gene TRBV6-6; 10 nucleotides agree with TRBD2. Germline V gene sequence: CDR1 MNHNY, CDR2 SVGAGI (reference sequence). The V gene end was trimmed by 5 bases and the J gene end by 4 bases; junction bases not matched to a gene: 2. The CDR3 extends over 14 amino acids. The CDR3 spells CASSSGGAYNEQFF. The DNA of the CDR3 is TGTGCCAGCAGTAGCGGGGGGGCATACAATGAGCAGTTCTTC.

CDR3: CASSHANKDFDGYTF. The CDR3 DNA reads TGTGCCAGCAGCCACGCTAACAAGGATTTCGATGGCTACACCTTC. The chain uses TRBV7-9 and TRBJ1-2; no firm D call. The CDR3 length is 15 residues. Deletions cut 5 bases from V and 6 bases from J, with 19 bases between. From germline, CDR1 is SEHNR and CDR2 FQNEAQ (reference sequence).

The chain combines TRBV30 with TRBJ1-3; tentative D call: TRBD1 (5 bases). Germline V gives CDR1 GTSNPN, CDR2 SVGIG (reference sequence). The CDR3 totals 12 residues. The CDR3 loop reads CAYRTSGNTIYF. CDR3 nucleotides: TGTGCTTACAGGACCTCTGGAAACACCATATATTTT.

The CDR3 DNA is TGTGCCAGCAGCTTAAGGTCAGACGGCCATCTTAGCACAGATACGCAGTATTTT. It yields the protein CASSLRSDGHLSTDTQYF. The J gene is TRBJ2-3, the V gene TRBV7-3; D is ambiguous. This CDR3 is 18 amino acids long. CDR1 and CDR2 (germline): SGHTA, FQGTGA. V lost 1 base, J lost 0 bases, and 17 bases lay in between.

The J gene is TRBJ2-3, the V gene TRBV5-8; D may match TRBD1 or TRBD2 (6 bases each). Germline CDR1 is SGHTS and CDR2 is YDEGEE. Trimming pared 1 base from V and 0 bases from J, leaving 12 bases between. This CDR3 contains 16 residues. CDR3 nucleotide sequence: TGTGCCAGCAGCTTGTGGGGGGCGTCTAGCACAGATACGCAGTATTTT. Translating gives CASSLWGASSTDTQYF.

This chain joins TRBV4-2 and TRBJ2-5; maybe TRBD2 (6 bases). The V gene's germline CDR1 is LGHNA and CDR2 YNFKEQ. The V gene lost 4 bases and the J gene lost 5 bases, with 17 bases spanning the gap. There are 15 residues in the CDR3. The CDR3 reads CASSLEWGGEETQYF. For the CDR3, the DNA is TGTGCCAGCAGCCTGGAGTGGGGCGGGGAGGAGACCCAGTACTTC.

The CDR3 spells CAISSGQAAEAFF. DNA of the CDR3: TGTGCCATCAGCTCGGGACAGGCTGCTGAAGCTTTCTTT. This sequence joins TRBV10-3 and TRBJ1-1; TRBD1 matches 8 bases. CDR1 and CDR2 from the germline V gene are ENHRY and SYGVKD. Losses at the gene ends were 6 bases for V and 6 bases for J; bases not matched to a gene: 6. The CDR3 is 13 amino acids.

This clone occurred once. The V and J genes are TRBV2 and TRBJ1-2, with TRBD1 matching over 7 bases. V lost 4 bases, J lost 5 bases, and 4 bases stayed unmatched. The CDR3 contains 13 residues. Germline-derived CDR1 and CDR2 are SNHLY and FYNNEI. Here the CDR3 reads CASSGAGGYGYTF. Here the CDR3 DNA reads TGTGCCAGCAGTGGGGCAGGGGGGTATGGCTACACCTTC.

CDR3 loop: CASSSGLAGSDTQYF. CDR3 bases: TGCGCCAGCAGTTCGGGACTAGCGGGGTCAGATACGCAGTATTTT. The J gene is TRBJ2-3, the V gene TRBV5-1; 13 nucleotides agree with TRBD2. Germline trimming cut 5 bases from V and 4 bases from J; bases unmatched to any gene: 4. Germline V gene sequence: CDR1 SGHRS, CDR2 YFSETQ. The CDR3 extends over 15 amino acids.

This clone was detected only a few times. The J gene is TRBJ1-5, the V gene TRBV6-1; D is uncertain. The CDR3 totals 12 residues. Deletions cut 10 bases from V and 3 bases from J, with 10 bases between. Germline assignment: CDR1 MNHNS and CDR2 SASEGT. The CDR3 spells CATNRSNQPQHF. Written as DNA, the CDR3 is TGTGCCACCAACAGATCCAATCAGCCCCAGCATTTT.

This clone has a single count. In DNA form, the CDR3 reads TGTGCCACTTCGGTTGGTGGGAGCAATCAGCCCCAGCATTTT. As protein: CATSVGGSNQPQHF. The J gene is TRBJ1-5, the V gene TRBV6-5; D not resolved. V was trimmed by 10 bases and J by 1 base, leaving 14 bases between them. Germline V gene lookup returns CDR1 MNHEY and CDR2 SVGAGI. This CDR3 region has 14 residues.

The chain links TRBV10-3 to TRBJ1-2; D is perhaps TRBD1 (5 bases). The germline V gene has CDR1 ENHRY and CDR2 SYGVKD. The V gene lost 0 bases and the J gene lost 4 bases, with 15 bases spanning the gap. This CDR3 contains 16 residues. The CDR3, as DNA: TGTGCCATCAGTGAGTCGACAGCTGACACTTCCTATGGCTACACCTTC. Translated: CAISESTADTSYGYTF.

V is TRBV11-1 and J is TRBJ1-1; 8 bases align to TRBD1. The CDR3 length is 14 residues. CDR1 is SGHAT and CDR2 is FQDESV in the germline V gene (reference sequence). The J segment lost 5 bases and the V segment lost 2 bases, leaving 4 bases of the junction unmatched. The CDR3 protein is CASSLTGGGTEAFF. The DNA for the CDR3 is TGTGCCAGCAGCTTAACAGGGGGTGGAACTGAAGCTTTCTTT.

The V gene is TRBV5-1, the J gene TRBJ1-1; weak D call: TRBD1 (6 bases). Between the trimmed V and J ends, which lost 5 bases and 11 bases, there was a span of 16 bases. Germline lookup yields CDR1 SGHRS and CDR2 YFSETQ. CDR3 size: 12 residues. The CDR3 DNA is TGCGCCAGCAGTTCCGAGGGGGATGGGGCTTTCTTT. Protein sequence: CASSSEGDGAFF.

The chain joins TRBV18 to TRBJ1-2, with D tentatively TRBD1 (5 bases). Trimming shortened V by 3 bases and J by 7 bases, and 18 bases separated the two germline ends. CDR1 KGHSH and CDR2 LQKENI come from the germline V gene. CDR3 length equals 15 residues. The DNA of the CDR3 is TGTGCCAGCTCACCCTTATCCGGGGCTCAGGGTGGCTACACCTTC. This translates into CASSPLSGAQGGYTF. Variable domain in full (rest from reference TRBV18 and TRBJ1-2): NAGVMQNPRHLVRRRGQEARLRCSPMKGHSHVYWYRQLPEEGLKFMVYLQKENIIDESGMPKERFSAEFPKEGPSILRIQQVVRGDSAAYFCASSPLSGAQGGYTFGSGTRLTVV.

This clone was recorded a few times. The rearrangement joins TRBV27 to TRBJ1-6; D unclear. Per the germline V gene, CDR1 is MNHEY and CDR2 is SMNVEV (reference sequence). The CDR3 has 14 amino acids. V shed 2 bases and J shed 6 bases, with 8 bases lying between them. The CDR3 region is CASSLRQSNSPLHF. CDR3 in DNA: TGTGCCAGCAGTTTAAGGCAGTCTAATTCACCCCTCCACTTT.

This CDR3 reads CAISQGNQPQHF. The CDR3 DNA reads as TGTGCCATCAGTCAGGGGAATCAGCCCCAGCATTTT. J is TRBJ1-5 and V is TRBV10-3, with D perhaps TRBD1 (6 bases). The V end was cut by 5 bases, the J end by 4 bases, with 6 bases between. This CDR3 region has 12 residues. Germline assignment: CDR1 ENHRY and CDR2 SYGVKD.

The V gene is TRBV6-5, the J gene TRBJ1-1; 10 bases align to TRBD1. Per germline, CDR1 MNHEY and CDR2 SVGAGI. Trimming at V came to 8 bases and at J to 11 bases, leaving 11 bases not matched to a gene. The CDR3 runs 13 residues. CDR3 DNA sequence: TGTGCCAGCGGCGAGGGGACAGGGGTAGGGGCTTTCTTT. Protein product: CASGEGTGVGAFF.